Below are 27 T cell receptor beta chains sequenced from a single sample in a study of PD-1 blockade in classical Hodgkin lymphoma. Clones were sequenced by immunoSEQ multiplex PCR, and TCRdb holds only the in-frame ones, with some missing. Found here are roughly 97,000 clones, approximately 88% of them singletons; the top ten hold more than 10%. Relapse after autologous stem cell transplantation occurred in every patient, and brentuximab vedotin exposure varied. Sample: peripheral blood mononuclear cells (PBMCs), taken at baseline. All receptors come from a human donor with classical Hodgkin lymphoma.

In this sample, this clone turned up a few times. V usage is TRBV4-2 and J usage is TRBJ2-1; no clear D gene. From germline, CDR1 is LGHNA and CDR2 YNFKEQ. Trimming shortened V by 1 base and J by 5 bases, and 9 bases separated the two germline ends. There are 14 residues in the CDR3. CDR3 sequence: CASSQAKTDNEQFF. The CDR3 bases are TGTGCCAGCAGCCAAGCAAAGACCGACAATGAGCAGTTCTTC.

The V call is TRBV12-5, the J call TRBJ2-2, with unresolved D. Germline V gene data show CDR1 as LGHNT and CDR2 as FRNRAP. Deletions cut 4 bases from V and 2 bases from J, with 5 bases between. This CDR3 contains 13 residues. CDR3 in DNA: TGTGCTAGTGGTTCTTATAACACCGGGGAGCTGTTTTTT. Amino acids: CASGSYNTGELFF.

CDR3 nucleotide sequence: TGTGCCAGTCAGGGGGGCGTTGAAGATACGCAGTATTTT. It yields the protein CASQGGVEDTQYF. This chain links TRBV10-3 with TRBJ2-3; possible D gene TRBD1, 7 bases. Deletions cut 10 bases from V and 5 bases from J, with 16 bases between. There are 13 residues in the CDR3. From germline, CDR1 is ENHRY and CDR2 SYGVKD.

The V and J genes are TRBV5-1 and TRBJ2-3; 11 bases match TRBD2. With 3 bases clipped from V and 6 bases from J, the junction kept 9 bases outside the gene matches. CDR3 length: 16 amino acids. Germline V gene sequence: CDR1 SGHRS, CDR2 YFSETQ. The CDR3 loop reads CASSSIAGGQGDTQYF. For the CDR3, the DNA is TGCGCCAGCAGCTCCATAGCGGGAGGGCAAGGCGATACGCAGTATTTT.

The gene calls are TRBV6-1 and TRBJ1-1, with D uncertain. The CDR3 is 12 amino acids. Germline CDR1 reads MNHNS; CDR2 reads SASEGT. With 7 bases removed from V and 5 bases from J, the gap between germline ends came to 11 bases. Written as DNA, the CDR3 is TGTGCCAGCAAGTTTGGGGAAACTGAAGCTTTCTTT. Translating it yields CASKFGETEAFF.

This chain connects TRBV9 to TRBJ2-3; 8 bases map to TRBD1. V trimming: 0 bases; J trimming: 2 bases; junction bases outside the gene matches: 2. Germline CDR1 and CDR2: SGDLS and YYNGEE. The CDR3 loop spans 15 amino acids. The CDR3 nucleotides read TGTGCCAGCAGCGTAGGACAGGGGTTCACAGATACGCAGTATTTT. Protein product: CASSVGQGFTDTQYF.

A note on this clone: At one boundary the junction diverges from the germline segment, which might be a read error. The chain carries TRBV7-9 and TRBJ2-3; 9 bases are shared with TRBD2. Germline loops: CDR1 SEHNR, CDR2 FQNEAQ (reference sequence). The CDR3 is 14 amino acids. CDR3 sequence: CASTRAGAGGSFHF. The DNA for the CDR3 is TGTGCCAGCACCCGGGCTGGGGCGGGAGGGTCCTTCCATTTT.

This chain links TRBV5-1 with TRBJ2-1; perhaps TRBD2 as D (5 bases). Germline V gives CDR1 SGHRS, CDR2 YFSETQ. The CDR3 length is 17 residues. V shed 4 bases and J shed 1 base, with 18 bases lying between them. The CDR3 is CASSQNGIMSSYNEQFF. CDR3 in DNA: TGCGCCAGCAGCCAAAACGGGATAATGAGTTCCTACAATGAGCAGTTCTTC. The full variable domain, with the rest looked up from reference TRBV5-1 and TRBJ2-1, is KAGVTQTPRYLIKTRGQQVTLSCSPISGHRSVSWYQQTPGQGLQFLFEYFSETQRNKGNFPGRFSGRQFSNSRSEMNVSTLELGDSALYLCASSQNGIMSSYNEQFFGPGTRLTVL.

V usage is TRBV5-1 and J usage is TRBJ2-7; 10 positions match TRBD1. Germline CDR1 SGHRS, CDR2 YFSETQ. This CDR3 has 16 amino acids. After removal of 4 bases from V and 6 bases from J, the junction contained 13 bases not matched to a gene. The DNA of the CDR3 is TGCGCCAGCAGCCCAAGAACCGGGACAGGGGTCGGCGAGCAGTACTTC. Amino acid sequence: CASSPRTGTGVGEQYF.

This chain joins TRBV7-3 and TRBJ2-1; 10 positions agree with TRBD1. V lost 4 bases, J lost 4 bases, and 4 bases stayed unmatched. This CDR3 is 15 amino acids long. Germline loops: CDR1 SGHTA, CDR2 FQGTGA. The CDR3 nucleotides read TGTGCCAGCAGCTCGGGACAGGGGTTGTACAATGAGCAGTTCTTC. Translating it yields CASSSGQGLYNEQFF. Full variable domain (rest looked up from reference TRBV7-3 and TRBJ2-1): GAGVSQTPSNKVTEKGKYVELRCDPISGHTALYWYRQSLGQGPEFLIYFQGTGAADDSGLPNDRFFAVRPEGSVSTLKIQRTERGDSAVYLCASSSGQGLYNEQFFGPGTRLTVL.

The chain uses TRBV11-3 and TRBJ2-2; D unclear. The germline CDR1 and CDR2 sequences are SGHNT and YENEEA. Between the trimmed V and J ends, which lost 5 bases and 8 bases, there was a span of 12 bases. CDR3 length equals 13 residues. CDR3 coding DNA: TGTGCCAGCAGCCCCCGGTCCTCTGGGGAGCTGTTTTTT. Its translation: CASSPRSSGELFF.

V is TRBV27 and J is TRBJ2-5; 8 bases agree with TRBD1. J lost 5 bases, V lost 0 bases, and 8 bases had no gene match. CDR1 MNHEY and CDR2 SMNVEV come from the germline V gene (reference sequence). This CDR3 contains 16 residues. CDR3 in DNA: TGTGCCAGCAGTTTATCGGCAGGGGGCCTTCCGGAGACCCAGTACTTC. Translated: CASSLSAGGLPETQYF.

This clone was picked up a small number of times. The rearrangement joins TRBV27 to TRBJ2-1; TRBD2 aligns across 7 bases. The germline gives CDR1 MNHEY, CDR2 SMNVEV (reference sequence). The CDR3 spans 16 residues. Trimming removed 2 bases from V and 2 bases from J; junction bases left unmatched: 6. CDR3 sequence (DNA): TGTGCCAGCAGTTTACGGCTAGCGGCCCCCTACAATGAGCAGTTCTTC. Translating it yields CASSLRLAAPYNEQFF.

The CDR3, as DNA: TGTGCCAGCAGCTTAGAAGGGAACACTGAAGCTTTCTTT. Translation gives CASSLEGNTEAFF. This chain uses TRBV7-2 with TRBJ1-1; D is undetermined. Germline assignment: CDR1 SGHTA and CDR2 FQGNSA. The CDR3 is 13 residues long. The V gene lost 1 base and the J gene lost 1 base, with 4 bases spanning the gap.

The CDR3 DNA sequence: TGTGCCACCAGCACCTGGGACAGGGCCGCGGAAAAACTGTTTTTT. Translating it yields CATSTWDRAAEKLFF. This chain connects TRBV15 to TRBJ1-4, with 9 bases identical to TRBD1. The CDR3 is 15 amino acids. The J segment lost 8 bases and the V segment lost 4 bases, leaving 8 bases of the junction unmatched. CDR1 is LNHNV, CDR2 YYDKDF, per germline (reference sequence).

This clone was seen only once. The V call is TRBV6-6, the J call TRBJ1-1; the D is unclear. Trimming removed 0 bases from V and 12 bases from J, with 8 bases in between. Germline V gene lookup returns CDR1 MNHNY and CDR2 SVGAGI (reference sequence). The CDR3 is 11 amino acids. The CDR3 sequence: CASSYSTRTFF. The DNA of the CDR3 is TGTGCCAGCAGTTACTCGACGCGAACTTTCTTT.

J is TRBJ1-2 and V is TRBV28; unclear D gene. V lost 6 bases to trimming and J lost 2 bases, with 13 bases between them. This CDR3 is built from 14 residues. The germline gives CDR1 MDHEN, CDR2 SYDVKM. DNA for the CDR3: TGTGCCAGCAGGGGTATCGGGGAGAACTATGGCTACACCTTC. It translates to CASRGIGENYGYTF.

This clone was found once. The chain recombines TRBV2 with TRBJ2-2; D is possibly TRBD2 (5 bases). The V gene's germline CDR1 is SNHLY and CDR2 FYNNEI. The CDR3 runs to 16 residues. V lost 7 bases, J lost 4 bases, and 19 bases lay in between. The CDR3 region has the DNA TGTGCCAGCACCAAGAGGTTGGCTAGCATCACCGGGGAGCTGTTTTTT. Protein: CASTKRLASITGELFF.

The V call is TRBV10-3, the J call TRBJ2-1, with D perhaps matching TRBD2 (6 bases). CDR3 size: 11 residues. CDR1 and CDR2 from the germline V gene are ENHRY and SYGVKD. The V end was cut by 10 bases, the J end by 9 bases, with 13 bases between. CDR3 protein: CATTSGAEQFF. In DNA, the CDR3 is TGTGCCACGACTAGTGGGGCTGAGCAGTTCTTC.

For this clone: Other DNA sequences in this sample translate to the same CDR3. Here the CDR3 reads CASSPNSYEQYF. CDR3 DNA: TGTGCCAGCAGCCCCAATAGCTACGAGCAGTACTTC. The rearrangement joins TRBV14 to TRBJ2-7; D is undetermined. Trimming pared 4 bases from V and 3 bases from J, leaving 7 bases between. The CDR3 totals 12 residues. Germline CDR1 SGHDN, CDR2 FVKESK.

The chain recombines TRBV30 with TRBJ2-6, with 7 bases that match TRBD1. The CDR3 spans 16 residues. V dropped 6 bases and J dropped 2; count of bases not matched to a gene: 10. Germline V lookup: CDR1 GTSNPN, CDR2 SVGIG (reference sequence). Written as DNA, the CDR3 is TGTGCCTGCTCCCAGGGGGTGACAGCTGGGGCCAACGTCCTGACTTTC. It is translated as CACSQGVTAGANVLTF. The entire variable domain, with the rest obtained from reference TRBV30 and TRBJ2-6, is as follows: SQTIHQWPATLVQPVGSPLSLECTVEGTSNPNLYWYRQAAGRGLQLLFYSVGIGQISSEVPQNLSASRPQDRQFILSSKKLLLSDSGFYLCACSQGVTAGANVLTFGAGSRLTVL.

This sequence joins TRBV27 and TRBJ2-7; perhaps TRBD2 as D (5 bases). Germline CDR1 and CDR2: MNHEY and SMNVEV (reference sequence). V was cut by 5 bases and J by 3 bases, with 14 bases left in between. CDR3 length equals 14 residues. CDR3 loop: CASSEIGRDYEQYF. The DNA for the CDR3 is TGTGCCAGCAGTGAAATCGGCCGGGACTACGAGCAGTACTTC.

The chain links TRBV10-3 to TRBJ2-7; weak D call: TRBD2 (9 bases). CDR1 and CDR2 from the germline V gene are ENHRY and SYGVKD. Trimming stripped 6 bases from V and 7 bases from J, with 22 bases between. This CDR3 is 15 amino acids long. The CDR3 sequence is CAIRDRAGLAGEQYF. The CDR3 region has the DNA TGTGCCATCAGGGACAGGGCGGGGCTAGCGGGGGAGCAGTACTTC.

The chain has TRBV25-1 and TRBJ1-2; 9 bases map to TRBD1. This CDR3 contains 16 residues. CDR1 and CDR2 from the germline V gene are MGHDK and SYGVNS. After removal of 2 bases from V and 4 bases from J, the junction contained 8 bases not matched to a gene. The CDR3, as DNA: TGTGCCAGCAGTGAACCCAGGACAGGGGAAAGCTATGGCTACACCTTC. Protein sequence: CASSEPRTGESYGYTF.

The rearrangement joins TRBV19 to TRBJ2-3; 8 bases align to TRBD2. The CDR3 covers 15 residues. Germline CDR1 reads LNHDA; CDR2 reads SQIVND (reference sequence). After removal of 5 bases from V and 4 bases from J, the junction contained 8 bases not matched to a gene. The CDR3: CASSLGGREADTQYF. The DNA for the CDR3 is TGTGCCAGTAGTTTGGGGGGGCGGGAGGCAGATACGCAGTATTTT.

This clone was seen a single time. DNA of the CDR3: TGTGCCTCGATCACTGACACCTACAATGAGCAGTTCTTC. The encoded protein is CASITDTYNEQFF. The chain joins TRBV10-3 to TRBJ2-1; the D is unclear. Between the trimmed V and J ends, which lost 11 bases and 2 bases, there was a span of 13 bases. The CDR3 consists of 13 residues. CDR1 and CDR2 (germline): ENHRY, SYGVKD.

V is TRBV14 and J is TRBJ1-1; D may be TRBD1 (5 bases). Germline V gene sequence: CDR1 SGHDN, CDR2 FVKESK. CDR3 length equals 15 residues. The V end lost 3 bases, the J end lost 4 bases, and 15 bases lay between the germline ends. CDR3 residues: CASSHSDTGGTEAFF. The CDR3 DNA reads TGTGCCAGCAGCCACTCTGATACCGGGGGCACTGAAGCTTTCTTT.